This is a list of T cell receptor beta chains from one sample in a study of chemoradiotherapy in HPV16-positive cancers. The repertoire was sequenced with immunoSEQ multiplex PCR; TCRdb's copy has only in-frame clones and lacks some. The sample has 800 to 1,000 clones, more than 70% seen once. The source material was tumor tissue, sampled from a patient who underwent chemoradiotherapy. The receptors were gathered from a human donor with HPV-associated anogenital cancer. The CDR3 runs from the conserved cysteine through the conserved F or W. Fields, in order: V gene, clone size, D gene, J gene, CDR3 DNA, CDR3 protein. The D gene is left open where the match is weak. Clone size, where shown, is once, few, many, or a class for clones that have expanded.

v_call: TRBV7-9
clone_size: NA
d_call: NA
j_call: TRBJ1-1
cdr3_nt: TGTGCCAGCAGCCCACACCTTATGGCGAACACTGAAGCTTTCTTT
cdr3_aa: CASSPHLMANTEAFF

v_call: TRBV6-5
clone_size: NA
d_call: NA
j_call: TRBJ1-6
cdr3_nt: TGTGCCAGCAGTTTGACCGGGAGCTCCTATAATTCACCCCTCCACTTT
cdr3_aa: CASSLTGSSYNSPLHF

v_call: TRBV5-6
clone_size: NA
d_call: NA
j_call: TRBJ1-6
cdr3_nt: TGTGCCAGCAACCCGGGGGGGGGACCCCTCCACTTT
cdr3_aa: CASNPGGGPLHF

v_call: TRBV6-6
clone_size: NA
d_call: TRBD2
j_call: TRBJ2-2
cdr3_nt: TGTGCCAGCAGTTCTAGCGGGAGGGCCGGGGAGCTGTTTTTT
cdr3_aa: CASSSSGRAGELFF

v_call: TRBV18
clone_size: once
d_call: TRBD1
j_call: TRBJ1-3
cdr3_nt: TGTGCCAGCTCACTACAGGGGAAGAGCTCTGGAAACACCATATATTTT
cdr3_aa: CASSLQGKSSGNTIYF

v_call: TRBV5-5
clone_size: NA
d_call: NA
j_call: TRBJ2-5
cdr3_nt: TGTGCCAGCAGTTTCACGTTCCAGATGGAGACCCAGTACTTC
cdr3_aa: CASSFTFQMETQYF

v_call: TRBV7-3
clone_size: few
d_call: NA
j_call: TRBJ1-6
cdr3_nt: TGTGCCAGCAGCTTAAGGAAATCAAGCTCCTATAATTCACCCCTCCACTTT
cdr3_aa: CASSLRKSSSYNSPLHF

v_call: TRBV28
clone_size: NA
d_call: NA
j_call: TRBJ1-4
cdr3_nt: TGTGCCAGCAGTTTACCAGGGGAAGGGGAAAAACTGTTTTTT
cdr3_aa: CASSLPGEGEKLFF

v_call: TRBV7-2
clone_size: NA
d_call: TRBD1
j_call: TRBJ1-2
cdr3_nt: TGTGCCAGCAGCTCCCGGGGAGGGGGCTCGGGCTATGGCTACACCTTC
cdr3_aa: CASSSRGGGSGYGYTF

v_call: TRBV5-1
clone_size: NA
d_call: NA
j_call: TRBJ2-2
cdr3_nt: TGCGCCAGCAGCTTGGGTAACACCGGGGAGCTGTTTTTT
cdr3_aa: CASSLGNTGELFF

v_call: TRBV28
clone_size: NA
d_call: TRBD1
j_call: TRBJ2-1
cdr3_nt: TGTGCCAGCAGACTCTGGGGGGGACAGGGCTACAATGAGCAGTTCTTC
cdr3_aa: CASRLWGGQGYNEQFF

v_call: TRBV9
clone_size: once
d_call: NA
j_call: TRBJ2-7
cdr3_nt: TGTGCCAGCAGCGCCCAGGGTGCCTACGAGCAGTACTTC
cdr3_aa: CASSAQGAYEQYF

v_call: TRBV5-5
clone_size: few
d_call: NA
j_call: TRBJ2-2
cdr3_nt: TGTGCCAGCAGCTTGTGGGGCCTCCAAGGGGGCACCGGGGAGCTGTTTTTT
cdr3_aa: CASSLWGLQGGTGELFF

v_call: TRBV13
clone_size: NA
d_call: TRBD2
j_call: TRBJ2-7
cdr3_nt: TGTGCCAGCAGCTCCTGGACTAGCGGGGGAGGTGAGCAGTACTTC
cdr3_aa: CASSSWTSGGGEQYF

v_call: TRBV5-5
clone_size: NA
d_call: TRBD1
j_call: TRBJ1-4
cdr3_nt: TGTGCCAGCAGTGTTTTCCCGACAGGGGGCGAGGAACTGTTTTTT
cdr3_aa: CASSVFPTGGEELFF

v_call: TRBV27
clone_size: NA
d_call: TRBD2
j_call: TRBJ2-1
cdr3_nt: TGTGCCAGCAGTAAAAGCGGGGCCGACGGTGAGCAGTTCTTC
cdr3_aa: CASSKSGADGEQFF

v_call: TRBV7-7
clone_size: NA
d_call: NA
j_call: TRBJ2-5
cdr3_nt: TGTGCTAGCAGCCCCCCCGGGCCGACCCAGTACTTC
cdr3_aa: CASSPPGPTQYF

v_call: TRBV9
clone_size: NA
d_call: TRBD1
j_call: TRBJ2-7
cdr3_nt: TGTGCCAGCAGCGCACAGGGGGCTTACGAGCAGTACTTC
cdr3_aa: CASSAQGAYEQYF

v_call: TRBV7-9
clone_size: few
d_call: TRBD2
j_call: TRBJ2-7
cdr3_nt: TGTGCCAGCAGCTTAACAGCGGGGGCCGCCTACGAGCAGTACTTC
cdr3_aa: CASSLTAGAAYEQYF

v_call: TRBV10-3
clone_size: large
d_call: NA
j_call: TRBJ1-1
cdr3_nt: TGTGCCATCAGTGGGGAGGGGGACACTGAAGCTTTCTTT
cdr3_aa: CAISGEGDTEAFF

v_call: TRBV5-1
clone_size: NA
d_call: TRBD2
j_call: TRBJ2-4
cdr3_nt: TGCGCCAGCAGCCGAGAACGCTCCGGGACTAGCGGGGGGCGGGCCAAAAACATTCAGTACTTC
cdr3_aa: CASSRERSGTSGGRAKNIQYF

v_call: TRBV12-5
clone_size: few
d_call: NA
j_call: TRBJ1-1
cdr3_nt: TGTGCTAGTGGTTGGGGGGATTCAGCTTTCTTT
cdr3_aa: CASGWGDSAFF

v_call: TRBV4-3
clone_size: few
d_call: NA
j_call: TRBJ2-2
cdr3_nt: TGCGCCAGCAGCCAAGATGCATCAGGTGGGGCCGGGGAGCTGTTTTTT
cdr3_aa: CASSQDASGGAGELFF

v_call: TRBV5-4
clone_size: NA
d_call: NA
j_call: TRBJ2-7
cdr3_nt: TGTGCCAGCAGCCCCCCGGGTCGTAACTACGAGCAGTACTTC
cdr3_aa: CASSPPGRNYEQYF

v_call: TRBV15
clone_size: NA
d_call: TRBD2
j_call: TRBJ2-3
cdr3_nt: TGTGCCACCAGCAGAGATGCGGCTAGCGGGTCAGATACGCAGTATTTT
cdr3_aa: CATSRDAASGSDTQYF

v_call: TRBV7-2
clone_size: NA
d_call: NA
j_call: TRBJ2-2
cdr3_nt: TGTGCCAGCAGCTTATCGACTGGAACCGGGGAGCTGTTTTTT
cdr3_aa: CASSLSTGTGELFF

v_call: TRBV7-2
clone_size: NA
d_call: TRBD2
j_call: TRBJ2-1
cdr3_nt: TGTGCCAGCAGCTTCGGCGGGGGCTCCTACAATGAGCAGTTCTTC
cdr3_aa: CASSFGGGSYNEQFF

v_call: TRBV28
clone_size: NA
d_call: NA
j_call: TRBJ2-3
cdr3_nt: TGTGCCAGCAGCCGCGGTTGGGGTGGGTTGACAGATACGCAGTATTTT
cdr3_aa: CASSRGWGGLTDTQYF